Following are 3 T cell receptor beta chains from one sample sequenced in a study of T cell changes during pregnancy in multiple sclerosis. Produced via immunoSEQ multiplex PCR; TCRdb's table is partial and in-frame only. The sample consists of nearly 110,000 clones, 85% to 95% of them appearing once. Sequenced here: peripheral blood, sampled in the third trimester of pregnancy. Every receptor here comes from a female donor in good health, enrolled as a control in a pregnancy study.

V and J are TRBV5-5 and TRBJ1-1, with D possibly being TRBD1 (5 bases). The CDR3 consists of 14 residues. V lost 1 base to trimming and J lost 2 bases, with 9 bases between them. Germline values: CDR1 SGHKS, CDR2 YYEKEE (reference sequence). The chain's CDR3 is CASSLLGANTEAFF. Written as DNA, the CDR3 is TGTGCCAGCAGCTTGTTAGGGGCCAACACTGAAGCTTTCTTT.

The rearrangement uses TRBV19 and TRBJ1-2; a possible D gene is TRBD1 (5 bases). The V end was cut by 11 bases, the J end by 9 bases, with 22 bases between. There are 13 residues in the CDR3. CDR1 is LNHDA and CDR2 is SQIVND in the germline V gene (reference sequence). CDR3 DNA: TGTGCCTGCAGGACGGAAGGGGAATGGAGCTACACCTTC. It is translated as CACRTEGEWSYTF.

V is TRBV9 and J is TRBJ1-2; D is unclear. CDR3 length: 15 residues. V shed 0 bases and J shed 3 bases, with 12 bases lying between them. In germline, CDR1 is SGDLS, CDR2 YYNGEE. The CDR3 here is CASSVGSDGDYGYTF. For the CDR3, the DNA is TGTGCCAGCAGCGTAGGTAGCGACGGGGACTATGGCTACACCTTC.